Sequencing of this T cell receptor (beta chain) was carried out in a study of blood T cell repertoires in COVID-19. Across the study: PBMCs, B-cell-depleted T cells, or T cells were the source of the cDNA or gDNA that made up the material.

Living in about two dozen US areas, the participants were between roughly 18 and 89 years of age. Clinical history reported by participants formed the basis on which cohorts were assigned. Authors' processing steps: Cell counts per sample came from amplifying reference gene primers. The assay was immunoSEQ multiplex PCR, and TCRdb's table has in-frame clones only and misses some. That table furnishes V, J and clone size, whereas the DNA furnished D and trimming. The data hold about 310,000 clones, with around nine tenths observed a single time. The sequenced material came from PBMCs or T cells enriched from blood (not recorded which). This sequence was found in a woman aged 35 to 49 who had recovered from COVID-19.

CDR3 sequence (DNA): TGTGCCAGCAGCCAACCCGACGAGGGAGGGAACTATGGCTACACCTTC. Translation gives CASSQPDEGGNYGYTF. This chain uses TRBV7-3 with TRBJ1-2; no clear D gene. The V gene lost 5 bases and the J gene lost 2 bases, with 18 bases spanning the gap. Germline V gene data show CDR1 as SGHTA and CDR2 as FQGTGA. The CDR3 is 16 residues long.